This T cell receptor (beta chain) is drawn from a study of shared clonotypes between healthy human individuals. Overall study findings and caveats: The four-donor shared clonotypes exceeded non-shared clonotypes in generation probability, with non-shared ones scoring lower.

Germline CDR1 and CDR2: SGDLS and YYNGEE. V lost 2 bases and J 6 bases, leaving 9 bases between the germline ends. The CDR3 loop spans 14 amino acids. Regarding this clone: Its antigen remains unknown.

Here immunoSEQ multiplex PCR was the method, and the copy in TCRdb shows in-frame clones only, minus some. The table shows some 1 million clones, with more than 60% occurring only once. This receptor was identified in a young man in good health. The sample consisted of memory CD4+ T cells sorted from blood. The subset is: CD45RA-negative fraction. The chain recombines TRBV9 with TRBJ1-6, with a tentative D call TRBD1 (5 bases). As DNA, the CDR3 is TGTGCCAGCAGCGTCGAAGGGACTAATTCACCCCTCCACTTT. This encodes CASSVEGTNSPLHF.